This passage covers 25 T cell receptor beta chains from one sample sequenced in a study of a mutant IDH1 vaccine in newly diagnosed glioma. Using immunoSEQ multiplex PCR, the repertoire was profiled, and TCRdb retains in-frame clones only, with some absent. Seen here are around 78,000 clones, almost 85% observed once, and the top ten hold roughly 2%. Time point defined: week 23, last vaccination. Doses of 300 ug of mutant IDH1 20-mer peptide were given with topical imiquimod. Their target antigens are unknown. The input for sequencing was PBMCs, taken from a glioma patient whose treatment included an IDH1 peptide vaccine. Receptor source: a young man with glioma. Some clones in this sample may be carry-over from other donors' samples.

CDR3 DNA sequence: TGTGCCAGCAGCTTGACACAGGGGCCCTACAATGAGCAGTTCTTC. Translating gives CASSLTQGPYNEQFF. The J gene is TRBJ2-1, the V gene TRBV5-6; 7 positions match TRBD1. Germline loops: CDR1 SGHDT, CDR2 YYEEEE. J was trimmed by 2 bases and V by 1 base; bases with no gene match: 3. This CDR3 region has 15 residues.

This chain connects TRBV6-4 to TRBJ2-3; 12 bases are shared with TRBD2. Per the germline V gene, CDR1 is MRHNA and CDR2 is SNTAGT. Trimming took 0 bases from V and 4 from J; bases not matched to a gene: 2. This CDR3 has 16 amino acids. The CDR3 here is CASSDSASGGADTQYF. The CDR3 nucleotides read TGTGCCAGCAGTGACTCGGCTAGCGGGGGGGCAGATACGCAGTATTTT.

This sequence joins TRBV11-2 and TRBJ1-6; 7 bases agree with TRBD1. Germline trimming cut 5 bases from V and 8 bases from J; bases unmatched to any gene: 9. The CDR3 spans 15 residues. CDR1 SGHAT and CDR2 FQNNGV come from the germline V gene. DNA for the CDR3: TGTGCCAGCAGCACACGCCCCGGGACAGATTCACCCCTCCACTTT. Amino acid sequence: CASSTRPGTDSPLHF.

The chain joins TRBV19 to TRBJ2-6; 10 bases are shared with TRBD2. The CDR3 is 20 amino acids. The germline V gene encodes CDR1 LNHDA and CDR2 SQIVND (reference sequence). V lost 5 bases and J lost 1; bases outside the gene matches: 14. CDR3 residues: CASSVRRSGGARSGANVLTF. The CDR3 coding sequence is TGTGCCAGTAGTGTCCGAAGGAGCGGGGGGGCCAGGTCTGGGGCCAACGTCCTGACTTTC. Based on the CDR3 plus reference TRBV19 and TRBJ2-6, the full variable domain is DGGITQSPKYLFRKEGQNVTLSCEQNLNHDAMYWYRQDPGQGLRLIYYSQIVNDFQKGDIAEGYSVSREKKESFPLTVTSAQKNPTAFYLCASSVRRSGGARSGANVLTFGAGSRLTVL.

The chain joins TRBV15 to TRBJ2-2; tentatively, D is TRBD1 (6 bases). V shed 5 bases and J shed 3 bases, with 10 bases lying between them. Looked up from germline, CDR1 is LNHNV and CDR2 is YYDKDF (reference sequence). The CDR3 is 14 residues long. CDR3 bases: TGTGCCACCAGCTGGGACACCGACACCGGGGAGCTGTTTTTT. Translation: CATSWDTDTGELFF.

The chain links TRBV5-1 to TRBJ2-2; 9 bases line up with TRBD1. Germline V lookup: CDR1 SGHRS, CDR2 YFSETQ. The ends lost 2 bases at V and 4 bases at J; junction bases unmatched: 3. This CDR3 is built from 15 residues. This CDR3 reads CASSFGTGRTGELFF. CDR3 coding DNA: TGCGCCAGCAGCTTTGGGACAGGGCGCACCGGGGAGCTGTTTTTT.

This chain joins TRBV10-1 and TRBJ2-1; either TRBD1 or TRBD2 may supply D (5 bases each). The germline gives CDR1 WNHNN, CDR2 SYGVQD (reference sequence). V was trimmed by 3 bases and J by 5 bases, leaving 26 bases between them. The CDR3 is 19 residues long. The DNA for the CDR3 is TGCGCCAGCAGTGAAGGCCCCGATCCGGGGCTGACCTTTGACAATGAGCAGTTCTTC. This gives the protein CASSEGPDPGLTFDNEQFF.

This clone has more than one count but fewer than ten. The genes are TRBV19 and TRBJ1-4; 9 bases fit TRBD1. The germline CDR1 and CDR2 sequences are LNHDA and SQIVND (reference sequence). V lost 4 bases to trimming and J lost 8 bases; unmatched junction nucleotides: 5. The CDR3 covers 14 residues. CDR3 DNA sequence: TGTGCCAGTAGTACCACAGGGGGCTGGGAAAAACTGTTTTTT. It is translated as CASSTTGGWEKLFF.

This clone was found once. The chain has TRBV27 and TRBJ2-7, with 10 bases fitting TRBD1. The V gene end was trimmed by 0 bases and the J gene end by 4 bases; junction bases not matched to a gene: 6. This CDR3 is built from 16 residues. Germline assignment: CDR1 MNHEY and CDR2 SMNVEV (reference sequence). As DNA, the CDR3 is TGTGCCAGCAGTTTATCAGCCGGGACAGGGGTTTACGAGCAGTACTTC. It yields the protein CASSLSAGTGVYEQYF.

The rearrangement joins TRBV7-2 to TRBJ2-2, with D perhaps matching TRBD1 (6 bases). Germline CDR1 and CDR2: SGHTA and FQGNSA. V lost 5 bases and J 7 bases, leaving 11 bases between the germline ends. The CDR3 consists of 13 residues. CDR3 nucleotide sequence: TGTGCCAGCAGCCCCAACAGGGTCGGGGAGCTGTTTTTT. This encodes CASSPNRVGELFF.

The V and J genes are TRBV5-4 and TRBJ2-7; 7 positions agree with TRBD1. J gave up 2 bases and V 4 bases, and 12 bases lay outside the gene matches. The length of the CDR3 is 16 residues. The V gene's germline CDR1 is SGHNT and CDR2 YYREEE (reference sequence). Here the CDR3 reads CASSPQGQGVTYEQYF. CDR3 in DNA: TGTGCCAGCAGCCCTCAGGGGCAGGGGGTTACCTACGAGCAGTACTTC.

V and J are TRBV6-1 and TRBJ2-2; 11 bases map to TRBD1. V was clipped by 11 bases and J by 4 bases; unmatched bases: 6. CDR1 and CDR2 from the germline V gene are MNHNS and SASEGT. This CDR3 is built from 14 residues. For the CDR3, the DNA is TGTGCCGGACGGGACAGGGGGGTCACCGGGGAGCTGTTTTTT. This sequence encodes CAGRDRGVTGELFF.

This chain links TRBV11-1 with TRBJ2-5; D is perhaps TRBD2 (5 bases). With the DNA end fitting TRBJ2-7 better, the J assignment may be wrong. The germline V gene has CDR1 SGHAT and CDR2 FQDESV (reference sequence). The CDR3 is 15 residues long. CDR3 protein: CASSFGWTLGYEQYF. CDR3 nucleotide sequence: TGTGCCAGCAGCTTTGGATGGACTCTCGGCTACGAGCAGTACTTC.

This clone came up once. The rearrangement uses TRBV5-6 and TRBJ1-1, with 11 bases fitting TRBD1. Germline-derived CDR1 and CDR2 are SGHDT and YYEEEE. The V segment lost 3 bases and the J segment 3 bases; nucleotides outside the gene matches: 7. The CDR3 has 16 amino acids. DNA of the CDR3: TGTGCCAGCAGCTACGGGACAGGGGGTATCTACACTGAAGCTTTCTTT. It is translated as CASSYGTGGIYTEAFF.

The chain carries TRBV7-9 and TRBJ1-2, with D perhaps TRBD1 (5 bases). Germline CDR1 reads SEHNR; CDR2 reads FQNEAQ (reference sequence). Trimming shortened V by 5 bases and J by 4 bases, and 20 bases separated the two germline ends. There are 16 residues in the CDR3. Here the CDR3 DNA reads TGTGCCAGCAGCCTAGGCGGAGGGGCGAAGAGCTATGGCTACACCTTC. Its translation is CASSLGGGAKSYGYTF.

This chain links TRBV5-6 with TRBJ1-2; D is ambiguous. V was pared by 3 bases and J by 0 bases, with 18 bases between. The CDR3 loop spans 17 amino acids. Germline lookup yields CDR1 SGHDT and CDR2 YYEEEE. The CDR3 protein is CASSSLGYQDSNYGYTF. The CDR3 region has the DNA TGTGCCAGCAGCTCACTGGGATACCAGGATTCTAACTATGGCTACACCTTC.

The chain combines TRBV9 with TRBJ2-3; D gene unclear. The CDR3 totals 12 residues. Germline-derived CDR1 and CDR2 are SGDLS and YYNGEE. V was pared by 4 bases and J by 4 bases, with 7 bases between. CDR3 coding DNA: TGTGCCAGCAGCCCAACTTCAGATACGCAGTATTTT. Protein: CASSPTSDTQYF.

The table lists this clone with a count of one. The V call is TRBV10-3, the J call TRBJ2-7, with 7 positions matching TRBD1. V lost 2 bases and J lost 0; bases outside the gene matches: 4. Germline assignment: CDR1 ENHRY and CDR2 SYGVKD. The CDR3 totals 15 residues. This CDR3 is CAISEPTGSSYEQYF. CDR3 DNA sequence: TGTGCCATCAGTGAGCCGACAGGGAGCTCCTACGAGCAGTACTTC.

This clone occurred a few times. The gene calls are TRBV30 and TRBJ1-6; D gene ambiguous. V lost 3 bases, J lost 11 bases, and 14 bases lay in between. The CDR3 sequence is 13 residues long. The germline CDR1 and CDR2 sequences are GTSNPN and SVGIG (reference sequence). CDR3: CAWRGLPGTPLHF. CDR3 coding DNA: TGTGCCTGGAGAGGCCTCCCCGGGACACCCCTCCACTTT.

Written as DNA, the CDR3 is TGCGCCAGCAGCTTGGGTCGCAGGGGCAGCGGGGGGGCGTCGGACGAGCAGTACTTC. It is translated as CASSLGRRGSGGASDEQYF. This chain uses TRBV5-1 with TRBJ2-7, with TRBD2 matching over 10 bases. Per the germline V gene, CDR1 is SGHRS and CDR2 is YFSETQ. The CDR3 consists of 19 residues. The junction had 17 bases not matched to a gene; V was cut back by 0 bases and J by 5 bases.

The V and J genes are TRBV11-3 and TRBJ1-1, with D unresolved. V was clipped by 5 bases and J by 0 bases, with 7 bases between them. Germline-derived CDR1 and CDR2 are SGHNT and YENEEA. This CDR3 is built from 13 residues. CDR3 DNA: TGTGCCAGCAGCCCAGACATGAACACTGAAGCTTTCTTT. Its translation is CASSPDMNTEAFF.

V and J are TRBV6-1 and TRBJ2-3; D call uncertain. Germline values: CDR1 MNHNS, CDR2 SASEGT. The CDR3 runs to 12 residues. Trimming stripped 3 bases from V and 3 bases from J, with 4 bases between. CDR3 bases: TGTGCCAGCAGTGACGGTACAGATACGCAGTATTTT. This codes for CASSDGTDTQYF.

This chain connects TRBV6-6 to TRBJ2-1; the D gene is possibly TRBD1 (5 bases). V gave up 6 bases and J gave up 6 bases, with 18 bases separating them. There are 15 residues in the CDR3. The germline V gene encodes CDR1 MNHNY and CDR2 SVGAGI (reference sequence). DNA for the CDR3: TGTGCCAGCAGCCTAAGGGGCTTCAAGGGCAATGAGCAGTTCTTC. It is translated as CASSLRGFKGNEQFF.

The chain recombines TRBV9 with TRBJ1-3; D remains unclear. Trimming removed 0 bases at V and 8 bases at J, with 9 bases between. Germline loops: CDR1 SGDLS, CDR2 YYNGEE. The CDR3 is made up of 13 amino acids. The DNA of the CDR3 is TGTGCCAGCAGCGTAGGCTCACCCGACACCATATATTTT. Protein sequence: CASSVGSPDTIYF.

The rearrangement uses TRBV6-4 and TRBJ2-3; TRBD2 agrees at 11 bases. V gave up 1 base and J gave up 9 bases; unmatched junction bases: 3. Germline V gene data show CDR1 as MRHNA and CDR2 as SNTAGT. The CDR3 spans 14 residues. CDR3 DNA sequence: TGTGCCAGCAGTGACTTAGCGGGAGGGCAGACGCAGTATTTT. Protein product: CASSDLAGGQTQYF.